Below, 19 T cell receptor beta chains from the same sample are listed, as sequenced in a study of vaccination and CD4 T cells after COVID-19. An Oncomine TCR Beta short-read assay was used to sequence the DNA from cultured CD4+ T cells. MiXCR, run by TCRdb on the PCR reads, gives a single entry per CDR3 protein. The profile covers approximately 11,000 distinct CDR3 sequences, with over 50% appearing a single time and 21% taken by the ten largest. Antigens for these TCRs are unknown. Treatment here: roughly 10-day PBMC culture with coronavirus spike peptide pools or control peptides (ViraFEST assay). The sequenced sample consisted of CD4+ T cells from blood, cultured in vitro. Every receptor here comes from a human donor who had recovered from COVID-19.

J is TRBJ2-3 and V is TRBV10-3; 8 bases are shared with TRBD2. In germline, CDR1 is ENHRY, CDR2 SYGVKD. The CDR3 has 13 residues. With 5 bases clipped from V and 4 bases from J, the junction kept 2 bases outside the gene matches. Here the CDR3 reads CAISPGGADTQYF. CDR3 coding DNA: TGTGCCATCAGTCCGGGAGGGGCAGATACGCAGTATTTT.

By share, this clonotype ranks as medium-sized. The CDR3 DNA follows: TGCAGTGCCCCCCGGGCAGCTGGAAACACCATATATTTT. It codes for CSAPRAAGNTIYF. This sequence joins TRBV20-1 and TRBJ1-3, with D unresolved. From germline, CDR1 is DFQATT and CDR2 SNEGSKA (reference sequence). V gave up 6 bases and J gave up 2 bases, with 11 bases separating them. The CDR3 runs to 13 residues.

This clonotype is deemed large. The chain's CDR3 is CATSDGSKVYGYTF. CDR3 DNA: TGTGCCACCAGTGATGGGTCCAAGGTCTATGGCTACACCTTC. The rearrangement links TRBV24-1 to TRBJ1-2; D unclear. Germline V gene sequence: CDR1 KGHDR, CDR2 SFDVKD. The CDR3 spans 14 residues. The germline V and J ends were trimmed by 3 bases and 4 bases, with 11 bases remaining between them.

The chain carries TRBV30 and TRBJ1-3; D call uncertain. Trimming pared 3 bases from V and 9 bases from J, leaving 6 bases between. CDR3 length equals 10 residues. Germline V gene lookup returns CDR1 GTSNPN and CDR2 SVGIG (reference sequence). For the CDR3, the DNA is TGTGCCTGGAGCCACAGCACCATATATTTT. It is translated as CAWSHSTIYF.

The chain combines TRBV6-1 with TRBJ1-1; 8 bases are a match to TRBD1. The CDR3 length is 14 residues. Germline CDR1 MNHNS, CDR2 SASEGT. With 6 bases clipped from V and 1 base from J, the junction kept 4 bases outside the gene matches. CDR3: CASRRGQGNTEAFF. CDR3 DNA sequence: TGTGCCAGCAGGCGAGGACAGGGGAACACTGAAGCTTTCTTT.

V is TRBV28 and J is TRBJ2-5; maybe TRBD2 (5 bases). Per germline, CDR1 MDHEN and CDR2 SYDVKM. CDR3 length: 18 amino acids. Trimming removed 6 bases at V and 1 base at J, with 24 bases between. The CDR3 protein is CASRLRGRLNPSQETQYF. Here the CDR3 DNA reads TGTGCCAGCAGGCTACGGGGTAGACTAAACCCCTCCCAAGAGACCCAGTACTTC.

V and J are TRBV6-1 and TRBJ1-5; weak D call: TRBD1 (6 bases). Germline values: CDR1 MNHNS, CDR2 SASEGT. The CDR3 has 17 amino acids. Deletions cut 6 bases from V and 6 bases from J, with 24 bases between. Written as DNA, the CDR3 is TGTGCCAGCAGCCCCCGGGGGCGGAGTACTAGGGGTCAGCCCCAGCATTTT. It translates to CASSPRGRSTRGQPQHF.

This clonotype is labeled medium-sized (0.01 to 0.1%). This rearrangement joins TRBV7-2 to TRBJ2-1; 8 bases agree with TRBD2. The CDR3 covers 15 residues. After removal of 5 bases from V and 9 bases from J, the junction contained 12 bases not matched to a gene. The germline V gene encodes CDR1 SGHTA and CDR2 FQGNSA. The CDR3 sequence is CASSPRGGRFVEQFF. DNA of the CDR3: TGTGCCAGCAGCCCTCGGGGGGGCCGGTTTGTTGAGCAGTTCTTC.

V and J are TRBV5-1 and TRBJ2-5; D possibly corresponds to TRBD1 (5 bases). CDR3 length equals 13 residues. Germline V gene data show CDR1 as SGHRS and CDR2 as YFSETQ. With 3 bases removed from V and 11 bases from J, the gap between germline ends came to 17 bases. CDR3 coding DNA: TGCGCCAGCAGCTCAACTTCCCCGGACAATCAGTACTTC. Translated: CASSSTSPDNQYF.

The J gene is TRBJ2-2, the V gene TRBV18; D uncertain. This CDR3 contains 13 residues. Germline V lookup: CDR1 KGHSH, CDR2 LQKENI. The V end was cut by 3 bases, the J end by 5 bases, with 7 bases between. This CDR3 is CASSPAATGELFF. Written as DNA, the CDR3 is TGTGCCAGCTCACCGGCAGCGACCGGGGAGCTGTTTTTT.

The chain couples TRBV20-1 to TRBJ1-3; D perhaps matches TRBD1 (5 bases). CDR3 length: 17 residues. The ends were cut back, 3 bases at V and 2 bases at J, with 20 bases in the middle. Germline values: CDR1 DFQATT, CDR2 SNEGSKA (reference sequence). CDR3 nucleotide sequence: TGCAGTGCTAGCCTCTCCTATTTACCCAGGGCTGGAAACACCATATATTTT. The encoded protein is CSASLSYLPRAGNTIYF.

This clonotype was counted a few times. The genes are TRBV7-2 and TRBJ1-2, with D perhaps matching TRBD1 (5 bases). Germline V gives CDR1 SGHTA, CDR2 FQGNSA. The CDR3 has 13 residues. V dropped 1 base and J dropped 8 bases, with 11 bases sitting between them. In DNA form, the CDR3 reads TGTGCCAGCAGCTTAGTAAGGACAATCGGCTACACCTTC. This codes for CASSLVRTIGYTF.

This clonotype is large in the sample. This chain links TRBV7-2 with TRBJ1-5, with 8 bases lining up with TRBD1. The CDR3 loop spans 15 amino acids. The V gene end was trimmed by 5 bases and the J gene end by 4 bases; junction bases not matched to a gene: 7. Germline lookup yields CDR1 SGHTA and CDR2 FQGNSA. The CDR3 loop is CASSQKGQANQPQHF. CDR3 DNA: TGTGCCAGCAGCCAGAAGGGACAGGCGAATCAGCCCCAGCATTTT. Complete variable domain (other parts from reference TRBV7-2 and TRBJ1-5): GAGVSQSPSNKVTEKGKDVELRCDPISGHTALYWYRQSLGQGLEFLIYFQGNSAPDKSGLPSDRFSAERTGGSVSTLTIQRTQQEDSAVYLCASSQKGQANQPQHFGDGTRLSIL.

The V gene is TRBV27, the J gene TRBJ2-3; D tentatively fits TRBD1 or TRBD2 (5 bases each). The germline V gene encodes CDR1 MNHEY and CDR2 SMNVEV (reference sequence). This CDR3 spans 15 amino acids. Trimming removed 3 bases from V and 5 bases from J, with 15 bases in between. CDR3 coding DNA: TGTGCCAGCAGTTTCGGGACCCTATTTGGAGATACGCAGTATTTT. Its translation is CASSFGTLFGDTQYF.

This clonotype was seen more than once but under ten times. Written as DNA, the CDR3 is TGTGCCACCAGCAGAGATCCGGGGGGAAACACCATATATTTT. Its protein is CATSRDPGGNTIYF. The J gene is TRBJ1-3, the V gene TRBV15; D uncertain. The CDR3 spans 14 residues. The germline V gene encodes CDR1 LNHNV and CDR2 YYDKDF (reference sequence). V was clipped by 0 bases and J by 4 bases, with 7 bases between them.

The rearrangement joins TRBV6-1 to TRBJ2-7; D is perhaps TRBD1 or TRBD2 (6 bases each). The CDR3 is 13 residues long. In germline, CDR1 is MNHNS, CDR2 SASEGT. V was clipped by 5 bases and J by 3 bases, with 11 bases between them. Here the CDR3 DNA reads TGTGCCAGCAGTCGGGGGCGGGGCTACGAGCAGTACTTC. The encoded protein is CASSRGRGYEQYF.

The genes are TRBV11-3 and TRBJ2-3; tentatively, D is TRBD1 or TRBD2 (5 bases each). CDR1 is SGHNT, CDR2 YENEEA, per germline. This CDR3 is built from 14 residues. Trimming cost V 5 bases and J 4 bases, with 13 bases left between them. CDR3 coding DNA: TGTGCCAGCAGCCGGGACCTACACTCAGATACGCAGTATTTT. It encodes CASSRDLHSDTQYF.

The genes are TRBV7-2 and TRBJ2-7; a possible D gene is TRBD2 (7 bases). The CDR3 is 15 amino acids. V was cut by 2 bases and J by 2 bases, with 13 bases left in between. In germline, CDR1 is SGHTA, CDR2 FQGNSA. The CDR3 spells CASSLIGGGTYEQYF. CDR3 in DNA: TGTGCCAGCAGCTTAATAGGCGGGGGCACCTACGAGCAGTACTTC.

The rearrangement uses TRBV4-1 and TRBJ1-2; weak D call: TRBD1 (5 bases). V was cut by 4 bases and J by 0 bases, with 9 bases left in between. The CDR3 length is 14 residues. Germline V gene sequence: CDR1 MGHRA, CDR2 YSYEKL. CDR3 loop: CASSRPTANYGYTF. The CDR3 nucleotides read TGCGCCAGCAGCCGACCGACAGCTAACTATGGCTACACCTTC.